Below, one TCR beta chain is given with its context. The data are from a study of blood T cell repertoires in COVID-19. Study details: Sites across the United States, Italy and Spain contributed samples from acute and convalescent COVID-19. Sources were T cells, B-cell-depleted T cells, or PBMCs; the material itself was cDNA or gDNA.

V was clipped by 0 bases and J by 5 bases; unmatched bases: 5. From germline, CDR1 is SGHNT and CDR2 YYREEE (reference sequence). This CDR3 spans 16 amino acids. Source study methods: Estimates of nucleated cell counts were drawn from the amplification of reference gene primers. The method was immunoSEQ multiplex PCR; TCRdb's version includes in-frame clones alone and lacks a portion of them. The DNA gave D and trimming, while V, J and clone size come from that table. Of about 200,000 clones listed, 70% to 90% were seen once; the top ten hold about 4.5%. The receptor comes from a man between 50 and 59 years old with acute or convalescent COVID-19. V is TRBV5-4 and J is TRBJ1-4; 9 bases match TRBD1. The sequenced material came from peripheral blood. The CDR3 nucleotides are TGTGCCAGCAGCTTGGTCTCCGGGACAGGGAATGAAAAACTGTTTTTT. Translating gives CASSLVSGTGNEKLFF.